What follows are 5 T cell receptor beta chains derived from one specimen sequenced in a study of technical replicates of blood from a handful of donors (dated 2017 in TCRdb). The library was generated by the immunoSEQ multiplex PCR assay. In its TCRdb copy, this immuneACCESS table keeps in-frame sequences only and misses some clones. Where compared with another copy, unresolved V genes explain less than half of these, and the others have no known cause. The sample profile shows around 89,000 clones; approximately 94% of them were found once. The ten largest make up approximately 0.24% of the sample. The sample comprised T cells isolated from PBMCs. The source is a human donor in good health.

J is TRBJ1-2 and V is TRBV28; D remains ambiguous. This CDR3 is 14 amino acids long. Germline-derived CDR1 and CDR2 are MDHEN and SYDVKM. The germline V and J ends were trimmed by 5 bases and 0 bases, with 10 bases remaining between them. The CDR3 spells CASSTVEANYGYTF. The CDR3 DNA follows: TGTGCCAGCAGTACCGTGGAGGCTAACTATGGCTACACCTTC.

This rearrangement joins TRBV19 to TRBJ2-7; 7 nucleotides align to TRBD2. The CDR3 is made up of 14 amino acids. The germline gives CDR1 LNHDA, CDR2 SQIVND (reference sequence). The junction had 11 bases not matched to a gene; V was cut back by 8 bases and J by 4 bases. As DNA, the CDR3 is TGTGCCAGTTCAACGGGAGGACTGGGGTACGAGCAGTACTTC. Protein sequence: CASSTGGLGYEQYF.

The rearrangement joins TRBV5-4 to TRBJ2-7; the match to TRBD1 covers 7 bases. This CDR3 has 14 residues. Losses at the gene ends were 1 base for V and 3 bases for J; bases not matched to a gene: 4. Germline V gene lookup returns CDR1 SGHNT and CDR2 YYREEE (reference sequence). The CDR3 DNA follows: TGTGCCAGCAGCTTGTTTCAGGGGGACTACGAGCAGTACTTC. Its protein is CASSLFQGDYEQYF.

J is TRBJ2-5 and V is TRBV29-1, with TRBD1 matching 10 bases. The CDR3 sequence is 17 residues long. Germline trimming cut 5 bases from V and 2 bases from J; bases unmatched to any gene: 14. The germline V gene has CDR1 SQVTM and CDR2 ANQGSEA. The chain's CDR3 is CSVLLIRDRGSQETQYF. The DNA of the CDR3 is TGCAGCGTTCTTTTAATCAGGGACAGGGGTTCTCAAGAGACCCAGTACTTC.

The chain joins TRBV5-5 to TRBJ2-2, with 7 positions matching TRBD1. Germline V gene data show CDR1 as SGHKS and CDR2 as YYEKEE (reference sequence). J gave up 2 bases and V 4 bases, and 8 bases lay outside the gene matches. The CDR3 consists of 16 residues. Written as DNA, the CDR3 is TGTGCCAGCAGCCCCCGACAGGGCTTTAACACCGGGGAGCTGTTTTTT. The encoded protein is CASSPRQGFNTGELFF.